One and the same sample provided the 26 T cell receptor beta chains below, sequenced in a study of T-cell reconstitution after alpha-beta-depleted transplantation in children. Unique molecular identifiers were incorporated into the prepared TCRbeta library. From the PCR reads, TCRdb called clonotypes with MiXCR, one entry per CDR3 protein. The repertoire consists of 98,000 or so distinct CDR3 sequences, with 20% to 30% occurring once and the leading ten covering about a fifth. The sequencing used PBMCs, collected before TCRalphabeta/CD19-depleted stem cell transplant. The receptors were gathered from a boy between 2 and 10 years old with acute lymphoblastic leukemia, due to receive a stem cell transplant.

This clonotype has more than one count but fewer than ten. The chain has TRBV5-5 and TRBJ2-1; tentative D call: TRBD1 (5 bases). Germline lookup yields CDR1 SGHKS and CDR2 YYEKEE (reference sequence). V was shortened by 4 bases and J by 4 bases, with 15 bases between the two germline ends. This CDR3 spans 15 amino acids. The CDR3: CASSIGHTIYNEQFF. CDR3 sequence (DNA): TGTGCCAGCAGCATAGGACACACAATTTACAATGAGCAGTTCTTC.

This clonotype was seen a few times. This chain connects TRBV3-1 to TRBJ2-7, with 7 bases fitting TRBD2. This CDR3 is 17 amino acids long. Looked up from germline, CDR1 is LGHDT and CDR2 is YNNKEL (reference sequence). The V and J ends lost 2 bases and 0 bases, in that order; junction bases with no gene match: 10. The CDR3 protein is CASSQFNLASGSYEQYF. CDR3 DNA sequence: TGTGCCAGCAGCCAATTTAATTTGGCTAGCGGCTCCTACGAGCAGTACTTC.

This clonotype was observed a few times. V is TRBV7-9 and J is TRBJ1-2, with no clear D. Trimming took off 4 bases at V and 0 bases at J, with 9 bases between the two ends. This CDR3 has 14 amino acids. The germline V gene encodes CDR1 SEHNR and CDR2 FQNEAQ (reference sequence). CDR3 nucleotides: TGTGCCAGCAGCTCCCTCGGTGCTAACTATGGCTACACCTTC. It encodes CASSSLGANYGYTF.

The chain has TRBV30 and TRBJ2-1; D is possibly TRBD2 (5 bases). This CDR3 has 15 amino acids. The ends were cut back, 7 bases at V and 6 bases at J, with 22 bases in the middle. Germline CDR1 is GTSNPN and CDR2 is SVGIG (reference sequence). The CDR3 DNA reads as TGTGCCTATACGATAGGAGGCTTTGCGCGCAATGAGCAGTTCTTC. Translated, it gives CAYTIGGFARNEQFF.

This clonotype was seen more than once but under ten times. The V call is TRBV20-1, the J call TRBJ2-3, with D perhaps matching TRBD2 (5 bases). The V gene lost 5 bases and the J gene lost 5 bases, with 14 bases spanning the gap. In germline, CDR1 is DFQATT, CDR2 SNEGSKA (reference sequence). The CDR3 sequence is 13 residues long. The CDR3 here is CSAPPSGVDTQYF. CDR3 DNA sequence: TGCAGTGCTCCCCCCAGCGGAGTAGATACGCAGTATTTT.

This clonotype was seen at least ten times. This CDR3 reads CASSSEWGADIQYF. In DNA, the CDR3 is TGCGCCAGCAGCTCGGAGTGGGGGGCGGACATTCAGTACTTC. The rearrangement joins TRBV5-1 to TRBJ2-4; D could derive from TRBD1 or TRBD2 (6 bases each). With 3 bases removed from V and 8 bases from J, the gap between germline ends came to 15 bases. Germline-derived CDR1 and CDR2 are SGHRS and YFSETQ. The CDR3 runs to 14 residues.

V usage is TRBV5-1 and J usage is TRBJ1-1, with D perhaps matching TRBD1 (5 bases). The V end was cut by 4 bases, the J end by 0 bases, with 19 bases between. CDR3 length: 17 residues. CDR1 SGHRS and CDR2 YFSETQ come from the germline V gene. CDR3 amino acids: CASSELAGRGLNTEAFF. In DNA form, the CDR3 reads TGCGCCAGCAGCGAGCTTGCGGGGAGGGGCCTGAACACTGAAGCTTTCTTT.

V gene TRBV9 combines with J gene TRBJ2-2; TRBD1 matches 8 bases. V was clipped by 1 base and J by 2 bases; unmatched bases: 1. This CDR3 is built from 15 residues. The germline gives CDR1 SGDLS, CDR2 YYNGEE. The CDR3 reads CASSVSGGNTGELFF. CDR3 DNA: TGTGCCAGCAGCGTATCAGGGGGCAACACCGGGGAGCTGTTTTTT.

The chain couples TRBV15 to TRBJ1-4, with D possibly being TRBD1 (5 bases). Germline V lookup: CDR1 LNHNV, CDR2 YYDKDF (reference sequence). The CDR3 loop spans 15 amino acids. Trimming removed 4 bases at V and 6 bases at J, with 15 bases between. CDR3: CATSILGVADEKLFF. The DNA for the CDR3 is TGTGCCACCAGCATATTAGGGGTAGCCGATGAAAAACTGTTTTTT. Drawing the rest from reference TRBV15 and TRBJ1-4, the complete variable domain is DAMVIQNPRYQVTQFGKPVTLSCSQTLNHNVMYWYQQKSSQAPKLLFHYYDKDFNNEADTPDNFQSRRPNTSFCFLDIRSPGLGDTAMYLCATSILGVADEKLFFGSGTQLSVL.

The genes are TRBV3-1 and TRBJ2-5, with 10 positions matching TRBD2. The germline gives CDR1 LGHDT, CDR2 YNNKEL (reference sequence). V gave up 1 base and J gave up 2 bases; unmatched junction bases: 4. The CDR3 is 16 amino acids. The CDR3 DNA reads as TGTGCCAGCAGCCAAGCCCGGACTAGCGGACAAGAGACCCAGTACTTC. Protein: CASSQARTSGQETQYF.

The rearrangement links TRBV10-1 to TRBJ1-6; no clear D gene. V lost 4 bases and J 8 bases, leaving 9 bases between the germline ends. Germline V gene lookup returns CDR1 WNHNN and CDR2 SYGVQD (reference sequence). This CDR3 has 13 amino acids. The CDR3 protein is CASSVGFDSPLHF. The CDR3 nucleotides are TGCGCCAGCAGTGTGGGGTTTGATTCACCCCTCCACTTT.

The chain links TRBV11-3 to TRBJ2-1; tentatively, D is TRBD2 (5 bases). Germline assignment: CDR1 SGHNT and CDR2 YENEEA. The length of the CDR3 is 15 residues. The V and J ends lost 5 bases and 8 bases respectively, with 19 bases between them. CDR3 amino acids: CASSPSGGEGDEQFF. The DNA of the CDR3 is TGTGCCAGCAGCCCGAGCGGTGGGGAAGGCGATGAGCAGTTCTTC.

This clonotype was detected a few times. The rearrangement joins TRBV20-1 to TRBJ2-5, with TRBD2 as a possible D gene (5 bases). This CDR3 has 12 residues. V was trimmed by 6 bases and J by 5 bases, leaving 13 bases between them. CDR1 is DFQATT and CDR2 is SNEGSKA in the germline V gene (reference sequence). The CDR3: CSAWGDGETQYF. The CDR3 nucleotides are TGCAGTGCCTGGGGAGATGGGGAGACCCAGTACTTC.

The rearrangement links TRBV12-3 or TRBV12-4 to TRBJ2-5; no reliable D call. The CDR3 has 13 residues. The germline V and J ends were trimmed by 3 bases and 4 bases, with 9 bases remaining between them. The CDR3: CASSFTKGETQYF. The CDR3 nucleotides are TGTGCCAGCAGTTTCACGAAGGGAGAGACCCAGTACTTC.

The V and J genes are TRBV10-3 and TRBJ1-2; D unclear. V was trimmed by 7 bases and J by 2 bases, leaving 17 bases between them. The CDR3 totals 15 residues. CDR1 ENHRY and CDR2 SYGVKD come from the germline V gene. In nucleotides, the CDR3 is TGTGCCATCACTCGAGGAACCGGGCCAAACTATGGCTACACCTTC. As protein: CAITRGTGPNYGYTF.

The chain links TRBV29-1 to TRBJ2-1; a possible D gene is TRBD2 (5 bases). Germline-derived CDR1 and CDR2 are SQVTM and ANQGSEA. This CDR3 is 13 amino acids long. The V and J ends lost 4 bases and 2 bases respectively, with 9 bases between them. The CDR3 DNA reads TGCAGCGTTGCCAGCGGCCCCTACAATGAGCAGTTCTTC. This gives the protein CSVASGPYNEQFF.

This clonotype was observed at least ten times. The chain couples TRBV6-6 to TRBJ2-7; 10 nucleotides match TRBD2. The CDR3 spans 13 residues. V shed 10 bases and J 6 bases; nucleotides not matched to a gene: 9. Germline CDR1 is MNHNY and CDR2 is SVGAGI (reference sequence). Here the CDR3 DNA reads TGTGCCACCGCACTAGCGGGACCTTCCGAGCAGTACTTC. Its translation is CATALAGPSEQYF.

This clonotype was picked up a small number of times. V usage is TRBV7-8 and J usage is TRBJ2-2; 10 bases fit TRBD2. With 2 bases clipped from V and 0 bases from J, the junction kept 6 bases outside the gene matches. The germline V gene has CDR1 SGHVS and CDR2 FQNEAQ. This CDR3 has 18 residues. The CDR3: CASSLRLAGHANTGELFF. For the CDR3, the DNA is TGTGCCAGCAGCTTACGACTAGCGGGCCACGCGAACACCGGGGAGCTGTTTTTT.

This clonotype was picked up a small number of times. This chain links TRBV12-3 or TRBV12-4 with TRBJ1-1, with D possibly TRBD1 on 5 matching bases. The CDR3 consists of 15 residues. The V and J ends lost 7 bases and 1 base respectively, with 16 bases between them. CDR3: CASIPITGANTEAFF. DNA of the CDR3: TGTGCCAGCATCCCCATAACAGGCGCGAACACTGAAGCTTTCTTT.

In this sample, this clonotype turned up a few times. The chain carries TRBV21-1 and TRBJ1-4. TRBV21-1 is a pseudogene locus. The CDR3 runs 14 residues. The CDR3 sequence: CASSNRDYNEKLFF. Here the CDR3 DNA reads TGTGCCAGCAGCAACAGGGACTATAATGAAAAACTGTTTTTT.

The chain combines TRBV28 with TRBJ2-3, with D possibly being TRBD1 or TRBD2 (6 bases each). V was cut by 6 bases and J by 2 bases, with 18 bases left in between. The CDR3 runs 16 residues. In germline, CDR1 is MDHEN, CDR2 SYDVKM. The DNA of the CDR3 is TGTGCCAGCAGCGAGGGGGGTAGCGGATCCACAGATACGCAGTATTTT. This encodes CASSEGGSGSTDTQYF.

This clonotype occurred many times. The chain has TRBV7-9 and TRBJ2-5, with 11 bases lining up with TRBD2. The CDR3 contains 15 residues. CDR1 is SEHNR and CDR2 is FQNEAQ in the germline V gene (reference sequence). V gave up 4 bases and J gave up 5 bases; unmatched junction bases: 6. CDR3 amino acids: CASSWGTSGGETQYF. The CDR3 DNA is TGTGCCAGCAGCTGGGGGACTAGCGGAGGGGAGACCCAGTACTTC. Full variable domain (remainder filled in from reference TRBV7-9 and TRBJ2-5): DTGVSQNPRHKITKRGQNVTFRCDPISEHNRLYWYRQTLGQGPEFLTYFQNEAQLEKSRLLSDRFSAERPKGSFSTLEIQRTEQGDSAMYLCASSWGTSGGETQYFGPGTRLLVL.

The rearrangement joins TRBV18 to TRBJ1-2; perhaps TRBD1 as D (6 bases). The V end lost 2 bases, the J end lost 1 base, and 23 bases lay between the germline ends. In germline, CDR1 is KGHSH, CDR2 LQKENI. CDR3 length: 19 amino acids. In DNA form, the CDR3 reads TGTGCCAGCTCACCAAATTGGGGACTACAGGGATCTATTAACTATGGCTACACCTTC. This translates into CASSPNWGLQGSINYGYTF.

This clonotype appeared many times. The V gene is TRBV5-1, the J gene TRBJ2-3; D may be TRBD1 or TRBD2 (5 bases each). Trimming stripped 4 bases from V and 3 bases from J, with 15 bases between. CDR1 is SGHRS, CDR2 YFSETQ, per germline. The CDR3 is 15 residues long. DNA for the CDR3: TGCGCCAGCAGCGGAAGGGGTAGCGCGACAGATACGCAGTATTTT. This sequence encodes CASSGRGSATDTQYF.

This clonotype has only a few counts. The rearrangement joins TRBV7-8 to TRBJ1-3; the D is unclear. The length of the CDR3 is 17 residues. V gave up 5 bases and J gave up 0 bases, with 17 bases separating them. Germline CDR1 and CDR2: SGHVS and FQNEAQ. CDR3 DNA: TGTGCCAGCAGCCGTAATTTGGACTCGAGCTCTGGAAACACCATATATTTT. This translates into CASSRNLDSSSGNTIYF. The full variable domain, rest sourced from reference TRBV7-8 and TRBJ1-3, is GAGVSQSPRYKVAKRGQDVALRCDPISGHVSLFWYQQALGQGPEFLTYFQNEAQLDKSGLPSDRFFAERPEGSVSTLKIQRTQQEDSAVYLCASSRNLDSSSGNTIYFGEGSWLTVV.

This clonotype was counted many times. This chain joins TRBV7-2 and TRBJ1-3, with TRBD1 identical over 9 bases. V shed 3 bases and J 4 bases; nucleotides not matched to a gene: 4. CDR3 length equals 15 residues. Per germline, CDR1 SGHTA and CDR2 FQGNSA. CDR3 region: CASSFGTGKGNTIYF. CDR3 DNA sequence: TGTGCCAGCAGCTTTGGGACAGGGAAAGGAAACACCATATATTTT.